Listed below are T cell receptor beta chains from one sample, sequenced in a study of T cells in Graves' hyperthyroidism and ophthalmopathy. TCRdb reprocessed the multiplex PCR reads via MiXCR and lists one record per CDR3 protein. Of 200,000 to 250,000 distinct CDR3 sequences in the sample, less than 20% were seen once. The sample taken for sequencing was blood. The receptor source for this set is a woman aged 18-29 years with Graves' ophthalmopathy. CDR3s include the opening cysteine and the closing phenylalanine or tryptophan. The D gene is left open where the match is weak. Clone size appears in some rows only: once, few, many, or a class for an expanded clone.

TGTGCCAGCAGCCCTCGGGACGCGGACAATGAGCAGTTCTTC CASSPRDADNEQFF TRBV11-1 many TRBJ2-1 -
TGTGCCAGCAGTTTCGGGCAGTACAATCAGCCCCAGCATTTT CASSFGQYNQPQHF TRBV28 many TRBJ1-5 -
TGTGCCAGCAGTTTCTGGCGGGGCAATGAGCAGTTCTTC CASSFWRGNEQFF TRBV6-1 many TRBJ2-1 -
TGTGCCACCAGTGACCCGCGGGACACTCGTGAAAAACTGTTTTTT CATSDPRDTREKLFF TRBV24-1 many TRBJ1-4 -
TGCAGTGCTAGTCGCGGGGGGGTCACCGGGGAGCTGTTTTTT CSASRGGVTGELFF TRBV20-1 many TRBJ2-2 TRBD2
TGTGCCAGCAGTTTTTCAGGGTTTGGCTACACCTTC CASSFSGFGYTF TRBV6-9 - TRBJ1-2 -
TGTGCCAGCAGCTTAGCTAGTGGGCTAGCGGGGCCCTACGAGCAGTACTTC CASSLASGLAGPYEQYF TRBV7-2 many TRBJ2-7 TRBD2
TGTGCCAGCAGCTGGGACTGGGACGGGGAAAAACTGTTTTTT CASSWDWDGEKLFF TRBV7-8 many TRBJ1-4 -
TGTGCCAGCAGCTACTGGACAGGGGGTAACACCGGGGAGCTGTTTTTT CASSYWTGGNTGELFF TRBV7-9 - TRBJ2-2 TRBD1
TGTGCCAGCAGCGCTGGCGGCAGGGGAGACTATGGCTACACCTTC CASSAGGRGDYGYTF TRBV6-2/TRBV6-3 - TRBJ1-2 -
TGTGCCAGCAGCGACAGGGGGAGAAGCTCTGGGGCCAACGTCCTGACTTTC CASSDRGRSSGANVLTF TRBV13 - TRBJ2-6 TRBD1
TGTGCCTGGAGTACAGACAGGGCGTACACTGAAGCTTTCTTT CAWSTDRAYTEAFF TRBV30 many TRBJ1-1 TRBD1
TGCAGTGCATCGCGGGGGTCGGATATCGGGGAGCTGTTTTTT CSASRGSDIGELFF TRBV20-1 many TRBJ2-2 TRBD2
TGTGCCAGCAGTTTAGAGGCGCTAGGGAGCAATCAGCCCCAGCATTTT CASSLEALGSNQPQHF TRBV28 - TRBJ1-5 -
TGTGCCAGCAGTGCGGAGGGGAGACCTTACGAGCAGTACTTC CASSAEGRPYEQYF TRBV2 many TRBJ2-7 -
TGTGCCAGCAGTCGGGCGGGACCGGTTACAGATACGCAGTATTTT CASSRAGPVTDTQYF TRBV2 - TRBJ2-3 -
TGTGCCAGCAGTTTCGCCAGACAGGGGGGTGAAAAACTGTTTTTT CASSFARQGGEKLFF TRBV12-3/TRBV12-4 many TRBJ1-4 TRBD1
TGTGCCAGCAGTTTATATACTAGCGGGGGGCAATCCTACGAGCAGTACTTC CASSLYTSGGQSYEQYF TRBV27 once TRBJ2-7 TRBD2
TGTGCCAGCAGTGCCTGGCAGGGGGCAAGCAATCAGCCCCAGCATTTT CASSAWQGASNQPQHF TRBV6-1 many TRBJ1-5 TRBD1
TGTGCCAGTAAAGGTCCAGGGTTTGACGTTGGGGAAAAACTGTTTTTT CASKGPGFDVGEKLFF TRBV2 many TRBJ1-4 -
TGTGCCAGCAGTCCTGGGACTAGCGGGATCTACACAGATACGCAGTATTTT CASSPGTSGIYTDTQYF TRBV27 many TRBJ2-3 TRBD2
TGTGCTAGTGGTTTGAGAGGAGAGACCCAGTACTTC CASGLRGETQYF TRBV12-5 many TRBJ2-5 -
TGCAGTGCTAGTTTACTAGCGGGAGTCTACGAGCAGTACTTC CSASLLAGVYEQYF TRBV20-1 many TRBJ2-7 TRBD2
TGTGCCAGCAGTTACCTTTGGCAGGACAGGGGACGCTACGAGCAGTACTTC CASSYLWQDRGRYEQYF TRBV12-3/TRBV12-4 many TRBJ2-7 TRBD1
TGTGCCAGATACCCGTGGACTGAAGCTTTCTTT CARYPWTEAFF TRBV6-4 - TRBJ1-1 -
TGTGCCAGCAGTTTTTGGGGAGGAAACAGAACGCACCTCAGGGCCAAAAACATTCAGTACTTC CASSFWGGNRTHLRAKNIQYF TRBV28 few TRBJ2-4 -
TGCGCCAGCAGCATAAATCTAGCGGCATCGAACACCGGGGAGCTGTTTTTT CASSINLAASNTGELFF TRBV5-1 many TRBJ2-2 TRBD2
TGCAGCGTGAAGGCTGGCGGTCAGCCCCAGCATTTT CSVKAGGQPQHF TRBV29-1 many TRBJ1-5 -
TGCAGTGCTAGTTTAGTCTTCAATGAGCAGTTCTTC CSASLVFNEQFF TRBV20-1 - TRBJ2-1 -
TGTGCCAGCAGTACAGGGGCCTCTGGAAACACCATATATTTT CASSTGASGNTIYF TRBV9 many TRBJ1-3 TRBD1
TGTGCCAGCAGCGTATCTTTTGGGGCCAACGTCCTGACTTTC CASSVSFGANVLTF TRBV2 - TRBJ2-6 -
TGCGCCAGCAGCTTCTGGGACAGGGATAATGAAAAACTGTTTTTT CASSFWDRDNEKLFF TRBV5-1 - TRBJ1-4 TRBD1
TGTGCCAGCAGTTTGGGGTTTAGTGAAGCTTTCTTT CASSLGFSEAFF TRBV12-3/TRBV12-4 many TRBJ1-1 -
TGCGCCAGCAGTGGAGGAGTATGGGAGACCCAGTACTTC CASSGGVWETQYF TRBV10-1 many TRBJ2-5 -
TGTGCCAGCAGTGACTCACAATTTAATCAGCCCCAGCATTTT CASSDSQFNQPQHF TRBV6-4 many TRBJ1-5 -
TGCAGTGCTAGAGTAACAGGGGGCAGGAATGAAAAACTGTTTTTT CSARVTGGRNEKLFF TRBV20-1 many TRBJ1-4 TRBD1
TGCAGTGCTAGGGGTTTAGCGGAAGAGACCCAGTACTTC CSARGLAEETQYF TRBV20-1 many TRBJ2-5 -
TGCAGTGCTAGAGGACAGTATGGCTACACCTTC CSARGQYGYTF TRBV20-1 many TRBJ1-2 -
TGTGCCAGCAGCCATGGACAGGGGGGTATTGCAGATACGCAGTATTTT CASSHGQGGIADTQYF TRBV3-1 - TRBJ2-3 TRBD1
TGTGCCACCAGGTCTTTCAGGGGGAATTCACCCCTCCACTTT CATRSFRGNSPLHF TRBV15 many TRBJ1-6 TRBD1
TGTGCCAGCTGCATAACTAGCGGGGGGTCCTACACCGGGGAGCTGTTTTTT CASCITSGGSYTGELFF TRBV6-1 many TRBJ2-2 TRBD2
TGCAGTGCTAGAGACGTTGGACTACCTTACAATGAGCAGTTCTTC CSARDVGLPYNEQFF TRBV20-1 many TRBJ2-1 -
TGTGCCAGCAGTTGGACGATCCACAATCAGCCCCAGCATTTT CASSWTIHNQPQHF TRBV6-2/TRBV6-3 many TRBJ1-5 -
TGTGCCAGCAGCCTGTCCCGGGACAGGGCTGGGGCCAACGTCCTGACTTTC CASSLSRDRAGANVLTF TRBV13 - TRBJ2-6 TRBD1
TGTGCCAGCACCTCCAGCTTGGGGGGCGGTACGCAGTATTTT CASTSSLGGGTQYF TRBV7-6 many TRBJ2-3 -
TGTGCCAGCAGTCGACCGGGACCGAAGGCTGAAGCTTTCTTT CASSRPGPKAEAFF TRBV27 many TRBJ1-1 -
TGTGCCAGTAGTATAGCCGCGCGGGAGCTTCGCAATGAGCAGTTCTTC CASSIAARELRNEQFF TRBV19 few TRBJ2-1 TRBD2